This T cell receptor (beta chain) was captured in a study of cytomegalovirus exposure and HLA in healthy donors. General study results and limits: Earlier analysis found most TCR beta V segments productive about 90% or about 30% of the time. TCR beta chains associated with HLA were, in a later analysis, more clonally expanded than equally common others.

About this clone: Its antigen is currently unknown.

The CDR3 has 14 residues. Per the germline V gene, CDR1 is SNHLY and CDR2 is FYNNEI. Trimming cost V 4 bases and J 11 bases; bases outside gene matches: 11. The PCR employed 60 Vbeta primers together with 13 Jbeta primers. TCRdb's table, derived via immunoSEQ multiplex PCR, lists solely in-frame clones and lacks some. The repertoire holds approximately 200,000 clones, approximately 85% seen once, with approximately 1.5% in the top ten. V usage is TRBV2 and J usage is TRBJ1-5; 7 nucleotides agree with TRBD1. This TCR was sampled from a girl aged 5 to 17 in good health and CMV-seropositive. Sequencing was done on a sample of PBMCs. The CDR3 region is CASSAGTEASTQHF. The DNA for the CDR3 is TGTGCCAGCAGTGCCGGGACAGAGGCTTCGACCCAGCATTTT. The full variable domain, with the rest looked up from reference TRBV2 and TRBJ1-5, is EPEVTQTPSHQVTQMGQEVILRCVPISNHLYFYWYRQILGQKVEFLVSFYNNEISEKSEIFDDQFSVERPDGSNFTLKIRSTKLEDSAMYFCASSAGTEASTQHFGDGTRLSIL.